This TCR beta chain was identified in a study of beta chain features in type 1 diabetes. As for the study in general: There were some 98 million sorted cells examined across all samples. Study results and caveats: Among all four CD4+ subsets, Type 1 diabetes patients had TCRB CDR3s that were moderately but significantly shorter. At VDJ recombination sites, type 1 diabetes patients had fewer insertions and more deleted nucleotides.

Germline lookup yields CDR1 SEHNR and CDR2 FQNEAQ (reference sequence). The CDR3 consists of 15 residues. Trimming took 5 bases from V and 1 from J, leaving 15 bases between them. Only a few counts were recorded for this clone. The antigen is unknown. Expressed TCRB transcripts got sequenced, as all isolated RNA was reverse transcribed. About 3.57 million reads, on average, came from each naive, central memory and regulatory T cell sample. Here immunoSEQ multiplex PCR was the method, and the copy in TCRdb shows in-frame clones only, minus some. The sample carries 500,000 to 850,000 clones, around 15% recorded once.

This rearrangement joins TRBV7-9 to TRBJ2-7; D might be TRBD2 (6 bases). The sequence came from a man aged 18 to 29 with type 1 diabetes. The sample comprised naive CD4+ T cells from blood. CDR3 nucleotide sequence: TGTGCCAGCAGCCCGGAGTGGAGCGGGTCCTACGAGCAGTACTTC. Residues: CASSPEWSGSYEQYF.